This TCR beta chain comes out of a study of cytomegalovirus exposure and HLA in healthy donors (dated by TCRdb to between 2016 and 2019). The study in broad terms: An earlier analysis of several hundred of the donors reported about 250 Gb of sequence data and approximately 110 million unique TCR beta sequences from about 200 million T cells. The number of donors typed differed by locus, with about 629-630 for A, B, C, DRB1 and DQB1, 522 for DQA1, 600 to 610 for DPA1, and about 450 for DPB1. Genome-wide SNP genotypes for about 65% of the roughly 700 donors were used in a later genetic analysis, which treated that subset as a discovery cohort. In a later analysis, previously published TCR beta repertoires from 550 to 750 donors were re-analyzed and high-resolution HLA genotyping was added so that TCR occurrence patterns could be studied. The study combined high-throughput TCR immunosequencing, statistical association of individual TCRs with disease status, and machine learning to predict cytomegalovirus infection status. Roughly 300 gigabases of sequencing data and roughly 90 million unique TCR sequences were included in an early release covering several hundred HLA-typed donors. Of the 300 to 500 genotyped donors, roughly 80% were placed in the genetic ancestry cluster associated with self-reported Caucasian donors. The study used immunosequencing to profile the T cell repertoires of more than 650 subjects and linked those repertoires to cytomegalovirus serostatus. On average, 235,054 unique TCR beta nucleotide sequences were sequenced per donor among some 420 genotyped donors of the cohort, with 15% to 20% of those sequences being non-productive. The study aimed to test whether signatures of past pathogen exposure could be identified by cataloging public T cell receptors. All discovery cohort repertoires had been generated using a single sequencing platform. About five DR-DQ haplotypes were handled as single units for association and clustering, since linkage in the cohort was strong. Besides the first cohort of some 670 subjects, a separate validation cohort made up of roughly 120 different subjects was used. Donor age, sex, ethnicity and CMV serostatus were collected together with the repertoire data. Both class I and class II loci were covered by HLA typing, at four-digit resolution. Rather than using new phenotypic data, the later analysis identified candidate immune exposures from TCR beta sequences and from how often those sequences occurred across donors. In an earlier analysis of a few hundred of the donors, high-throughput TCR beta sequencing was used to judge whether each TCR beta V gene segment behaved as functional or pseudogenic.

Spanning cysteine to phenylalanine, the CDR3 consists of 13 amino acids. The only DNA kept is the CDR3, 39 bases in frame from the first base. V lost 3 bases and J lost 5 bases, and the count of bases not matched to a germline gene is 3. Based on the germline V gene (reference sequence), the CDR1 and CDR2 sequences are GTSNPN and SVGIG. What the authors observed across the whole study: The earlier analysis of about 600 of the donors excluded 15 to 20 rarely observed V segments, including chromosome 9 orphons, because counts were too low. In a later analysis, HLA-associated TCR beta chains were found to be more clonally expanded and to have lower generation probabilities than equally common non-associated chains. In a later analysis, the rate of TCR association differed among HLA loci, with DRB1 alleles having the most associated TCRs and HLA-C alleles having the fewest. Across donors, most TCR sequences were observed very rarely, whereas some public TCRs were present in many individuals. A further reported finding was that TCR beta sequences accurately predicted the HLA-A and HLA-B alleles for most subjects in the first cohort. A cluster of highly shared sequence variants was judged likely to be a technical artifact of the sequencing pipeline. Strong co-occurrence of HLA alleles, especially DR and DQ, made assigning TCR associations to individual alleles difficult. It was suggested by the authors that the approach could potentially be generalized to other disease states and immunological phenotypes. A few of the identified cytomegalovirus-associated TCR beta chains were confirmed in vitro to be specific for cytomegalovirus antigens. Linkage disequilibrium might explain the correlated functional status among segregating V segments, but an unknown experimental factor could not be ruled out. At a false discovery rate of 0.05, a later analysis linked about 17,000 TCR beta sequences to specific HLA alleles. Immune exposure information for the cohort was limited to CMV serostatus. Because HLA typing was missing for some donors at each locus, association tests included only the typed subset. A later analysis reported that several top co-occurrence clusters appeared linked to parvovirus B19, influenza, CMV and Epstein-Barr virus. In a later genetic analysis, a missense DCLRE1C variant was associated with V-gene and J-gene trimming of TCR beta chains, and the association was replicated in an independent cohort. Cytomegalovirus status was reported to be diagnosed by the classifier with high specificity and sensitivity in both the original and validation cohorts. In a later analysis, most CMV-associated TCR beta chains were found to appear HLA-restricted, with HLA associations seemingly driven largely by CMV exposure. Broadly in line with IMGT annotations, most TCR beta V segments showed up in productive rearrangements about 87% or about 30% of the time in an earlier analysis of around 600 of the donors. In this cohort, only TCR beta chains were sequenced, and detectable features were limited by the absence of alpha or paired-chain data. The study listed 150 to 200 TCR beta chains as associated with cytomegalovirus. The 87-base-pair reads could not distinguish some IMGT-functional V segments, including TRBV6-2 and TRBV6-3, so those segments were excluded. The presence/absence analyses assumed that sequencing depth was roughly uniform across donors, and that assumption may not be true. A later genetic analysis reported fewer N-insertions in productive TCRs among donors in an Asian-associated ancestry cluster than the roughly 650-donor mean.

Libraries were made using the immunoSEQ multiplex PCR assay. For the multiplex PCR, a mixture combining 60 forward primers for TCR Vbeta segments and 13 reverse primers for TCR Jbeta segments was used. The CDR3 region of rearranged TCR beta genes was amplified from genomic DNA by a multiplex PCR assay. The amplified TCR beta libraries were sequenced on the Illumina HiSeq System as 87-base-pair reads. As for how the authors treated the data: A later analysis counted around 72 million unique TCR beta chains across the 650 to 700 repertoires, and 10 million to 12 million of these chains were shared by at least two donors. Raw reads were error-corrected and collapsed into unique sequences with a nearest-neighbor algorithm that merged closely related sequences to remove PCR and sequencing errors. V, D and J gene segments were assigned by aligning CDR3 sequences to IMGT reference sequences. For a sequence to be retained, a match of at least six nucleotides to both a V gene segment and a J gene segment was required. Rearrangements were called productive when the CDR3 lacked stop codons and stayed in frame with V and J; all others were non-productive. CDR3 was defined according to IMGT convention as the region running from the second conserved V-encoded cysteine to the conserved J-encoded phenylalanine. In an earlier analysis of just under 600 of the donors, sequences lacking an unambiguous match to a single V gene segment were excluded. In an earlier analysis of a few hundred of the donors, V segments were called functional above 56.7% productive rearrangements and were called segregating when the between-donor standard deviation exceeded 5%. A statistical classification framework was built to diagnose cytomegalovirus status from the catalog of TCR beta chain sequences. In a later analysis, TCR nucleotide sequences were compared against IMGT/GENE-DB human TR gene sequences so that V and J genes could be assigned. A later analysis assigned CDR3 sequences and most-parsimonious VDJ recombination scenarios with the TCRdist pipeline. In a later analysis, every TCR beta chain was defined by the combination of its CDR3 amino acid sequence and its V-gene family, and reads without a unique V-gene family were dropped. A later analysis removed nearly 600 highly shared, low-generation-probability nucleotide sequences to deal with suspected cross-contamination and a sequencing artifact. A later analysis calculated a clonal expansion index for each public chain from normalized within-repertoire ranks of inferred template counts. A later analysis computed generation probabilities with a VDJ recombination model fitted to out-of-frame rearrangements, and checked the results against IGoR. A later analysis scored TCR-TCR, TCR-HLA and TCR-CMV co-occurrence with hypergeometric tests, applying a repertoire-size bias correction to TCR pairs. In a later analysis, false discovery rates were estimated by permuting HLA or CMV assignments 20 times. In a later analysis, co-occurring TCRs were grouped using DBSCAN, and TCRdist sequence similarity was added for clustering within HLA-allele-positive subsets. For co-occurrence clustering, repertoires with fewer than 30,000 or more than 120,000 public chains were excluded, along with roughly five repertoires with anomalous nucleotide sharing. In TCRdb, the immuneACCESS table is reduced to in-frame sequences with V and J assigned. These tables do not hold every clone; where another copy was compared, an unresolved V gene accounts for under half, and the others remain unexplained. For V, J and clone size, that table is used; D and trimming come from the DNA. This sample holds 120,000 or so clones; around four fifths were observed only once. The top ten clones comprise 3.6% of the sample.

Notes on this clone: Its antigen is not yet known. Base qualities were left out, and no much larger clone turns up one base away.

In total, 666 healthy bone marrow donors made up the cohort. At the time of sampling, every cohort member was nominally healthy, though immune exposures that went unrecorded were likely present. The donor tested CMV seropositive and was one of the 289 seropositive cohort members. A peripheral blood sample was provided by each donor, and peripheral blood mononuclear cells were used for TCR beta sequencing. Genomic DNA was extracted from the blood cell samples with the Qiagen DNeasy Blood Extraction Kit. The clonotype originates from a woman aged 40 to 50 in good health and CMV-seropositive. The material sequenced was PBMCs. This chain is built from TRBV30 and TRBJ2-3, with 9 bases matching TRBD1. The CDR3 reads CAWRGQGQDTQYF. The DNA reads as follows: TGTGCCTGGAGGGGACAGGGTCAAGATACGCAGTATTTT.